These T cell receptor beta chains were read from a single sample in a study of circulating CD8 cells and anti-PD-1 response in melanoma. TCRdb recomputed calls from the reads with MiXCR, one row per CDR3 protein. The sample lists approximately 320 distinct CDR3 sequences; roughly 4.4% were seen once. The sequences come from CD8+ T cells from PBMCs, collected at baseline or after one month of anti-PD-1 therapy (not recorded which). The receptors stem from a human donor with melanoma. Both conserved end residues are part of each CDR3.

v_gene	len	j_gene	CDR3aa
TRBV7-3	15	TRBJ2-3	CASSLSVGALDTQYF
TRBV7-9	16	TRBJ2-1	CASSGLRGSSYNEQFF
TRBV19	14	TRBJ1-5	CATQTGVGNQPQHF
TRBV1	20	TRBJ2-5	CTSSQDYPPWASGGEETQYF
TRBV24-1	15	TRBJ2-2	CATSERGEDTGELFF
TRBV19	16	TRBJ2-1	CASSIYASVVYNEQFF
TRBV5-5	14	TRBJ2-4	CASTGVPSKNIQYF
TRBV21-1	17	TRBJ2-6	CASRRGAFFSGANVLTF
TRBV6-2/TRBV6-3	11	TRBJ2-5	CASATQETQYF
TRBV7-2	19	TRBJ2-3	CASSLAIQRGGRSTDTQYF
TRBV20-1	15	TRBJ2-7	CSARAKTGGRGEQYF
TRBV7-2	16	TRBJ2-5	CASSSSQVFPQETQYF
TRBV28	15	TRBJ2-5	CASSLIRDRGETQYF
TRBV19	12	TRBJ2-1	CASSMGWNEQFF
TRBV6-5	17	TRBJ2-1	CASSYSSGGGVNNEQFF
TRBV4-1	13	TRBJ2-7	CASSLPGAYEQYF
TRBV19	16	TRBJ2-3	CASSISSGGYTDTQYF
TRBV5-4	15	TRBJ2-1	CASSLDGGSYNEQFF
TRBV20-1	17	TRBJ1-5	CSATGQAIQGGNQPQHF
TRBV23-1	16	TRBJ2-7	CASSPLRARISYEQYF
TRBV7-9	16	TRBJ2-1	CASSLEANTAYNEQFF
TRBV20-1	14	TRBJ2-7	CSARGIDSSYEQYF
TRBV7-2	14	TRBJ2-1	CASSLRFWDNEQFF
TRBV12-3/TRBV12-4	14	TRBJ1-1	CASGTSDSNTEAFF